This passage covers 25 T cell receptor beta chains from one sample sequenced in a study of blood T cell repertoires in COVID-19. Produced via immunoSEQ multiplex PCR; TCRdb's table is partial and in-frame only. This table holds fewer than 300,000 clones, 88% found once. Source material: peripheral blood. Receptors originate from a man younger than 35 with active or convalescent COVID-19.

This sequence joins TRBV12-5 and TRBJ2-3, with D hard to call. CDR1 and CDR2 (germline): LGHNT, FRNRAP. The CDR3 is 15 amino acids. Between the trimmed V and J ends, which lost 2 bases and 0 bases, there was a span of 9 bases. The CDR3 sequence: CASGLITTSTDTQYF. DNA of the CDR3: TGTGCTAGTGGTTTGATTACTACTAGCACAGATACGCAGTATTTT. Filled out from reference TRBV12-5 and TRBJ2-3, the complete variable domain reads DARVTQTPRHKVTEMGQEVTMRCQPILGHNTVFWYRQTMMQGLELLAYFRNRAPLDDSGMPKDRFSAEMPDATLATLKIQPSEPRDSAVYFCASGLITTSTDTQYFGPGTRLTVL.

This chain connects TRBV19 to TRBJ1-1; D unclear. This CDR3 is 15 amino acids long. Germline loops: CDR1 LNHDA, CDR2 SQIVND (reference sequence). Trimming left V 6 bases short and J 2 bases short, with 16 bases between. In nucleotides, the CDR3 is TGTGCCAGTAGCCTTTTTCGGGGAACTAACACTGAAGCTTTCTTT. It specifies CASSLFRGTNTEAFF. Supplemented by reference TRBV19 and TRBJ1-1, the full variable domain reads DGGITQSPKYLFRKEGQNVTLSCEQNLNHDAMYWYRQDPGQGLRLIYYSQIVNDFQKGDIAEGYSVSREKKESFPLTVTSAQKNPTAFYLCASSLFRGTNTEAFFGQGTRLTVV.

This clone was detected ten times or more. V usage is TRBV15 and J usage is TRBJ1-6, with TRBD1 identical over 8 bases. The CDR3 has 14 amino acids. Germline CDR1 LNHNV, CDR2 YYDKDF (reference sequence). The junction had 5 bases not matched to a gene; V was cut back by 4 bases and J by 9 bases. The CDR3 is CATSKDRASSPLHF. DNA of the CDR3: TGTGCCACCAGCAAGGACAGGGCTAGTTCACCCCTCCACTTT.

The chain employs TRBV19 and TRBJ1-2, with no clear D. The CDR3 loop spans 13 amino acids. Looked up from germline, CDR1 is LNHDA and CDR2 is SQIVND (reference sequence). V was clipped by 6 bases and J by 4 bases, with 12 bases between them. CDR3 nucleotide sequence: TGTGCCAGTAGGAGTGGCAGGTCCTATGGCTACACCTTC. As protein: CASRSGRSYGYTF.

This clone was observed once. The sample carries other DNA sequences with the same CDR3. This chain uses TRBV18 with TRBJ2-5, with 7 bases fitting TRBD1. From germline, CDR1 is KGHSH and CDR2 LQKENI. The CDR3 is 15 residues long. Trimming removed 3 bases from V and 2 bases from J; junction bases left unmatched: 6. The CDR3, as DNA: TGTGCCAGCTCACCCTTACCGGGACAGCAAGAGACCCAGTACTTC. Translated: CASSPLPGQQETQYF.

The chain employs TRBV6-5 and TRBJ2-1, with 10 bases that match TRBD1. This CDR3 is built from 14 residues. Germline V gene sequence: CDR1 MNHEY, CDR2 SVGAGI. V lost 2 bases and J lost 12; bases outside the gene matches: 7. In nucleotides, the CDR3 is TGTGCCAGCAGTTACGGTGGGACAGGGGATGGGCAGTTCTTC. Its translation is CASSYGGTGDGQFF.

Only one count was recorded for this clone. This chain uses TRBV6-5 with TRBJ1-4; D is possibly TRBD1 (5 bases). Germline CDR1 reads MNHEY; CDR2 reads SVGAGI. With 6 bases removed from V and 7 bases from J, the gap between germline ends came to 9 bases. This CDR3 is 12 amino acids long. Here the CDR3 reads CASSPGGEKLFF. The CDR3 DNA follows: TGTGCCAGCAGCCCCGGGGGTGAAAAACTGTTTTTT.

CDR3: CASMHLRGNYNSPLHF. CDR3 bases: TGTGCCAGCATGCACCTCCGGGGAAATTATAATTCACCCCTCCACTTT. V usage is TRBV28 and J usage is TRBJ1-6; no reliable D call. The germline V gene encodes CDR1 MDHEN and CDR2 SYDVKM. The CDR3 extends over 16 amino acids. The germline V and J ends were trimmed by 7 bases and 4 bases, with 17 bases remaining between them.

As regards this clone: Other DNA sequences in this specimen translate into the identical CDR3. This chain uses TRBV5-1 with TRBJ2-5; 9 positions match TRBD2. CDR1 SGHRS and CDR2 YFSETQ come from the germline V gene. The CDR3 totals 15 residues. V dropped 2 bases and J dropped 4; count of bases not matched to a gene: 6. The CDR3 DNA sequence: TGCGCCAGCAGCTTATCAGCGGGGGGATTAGAGACCCAGTACTTC. Protein product: CASSLSAGGLETQYF.

The gene calls are TRBV10-3 and TRBJ1-4; no definite D call. Germline CDR1 ENHRY, CDR2 SYGVKD. CDR3 length: 13 residues. V lost 2 bases and J 10 bases, leaving 11 bases between the germline ends. The CDR3 is CAISERDGVKLFF. CDR3 nucleotide sequence: TGTGCCATCAGTGAGAGAGATGGAGTAAAACTGTTTTTT.

The chain is built from TRBV5-5 and TRBJ1-2; 8 bases are a match to TRBD1. With 5 bases clipped from V and 0 bases from J, the junction kept 6 bases outside the gene matches. The CDR3 contains 15 residues. Germline values: CDR1 SGHKS, CDR2 YYEKEE (reference sequence). CDR3 in amino acids: CASSLGQGANYGYTF. CDR3 in DNA: TGTGCCAGCAGTTTAGGACAGGGAGCTAACTATGGCTACACCTTC.

This chain joins TRBV19 and TRBJ2-3, with 7 bases identical to TRBD2. The V and J ends lost 2 bases and 6 bases, in that order; junction bases with no gene match: 5. The germline CDR1 and CDR2 sequences are LNHDA and SQIVND (reference sequence). This CDR3 comprises 14 residues. In DNA form, the CDR3 reads TGTGCCAGTAGTATATGGCTAGCGGAGGATACGCAGTATTTT. Translating gives CASSIWLAEDTQYF.

The CDR3 nucleotides are TGTGCCAGCAGTTACGGGGCAGGGGGTCAGCCCCAGCATTTT. It translates to CASSYGAGGQPQHF. J is TRBJ1-5 and V is TRBV6-5; TRBD1 matches 7 bases. The ends lost 2 bases at V and 6 bases at J; junction bases unmatched: 4. This CDR3 is built from 14 residues. CDR1 and CDR2 from the germline V gene are MNHEY and SVGAGI.

CDR3 sequence reads: CASRNRGGLSYGYTF. CDR3 coding DNA: TGTGCCAGCAGAAACAGGGGGGGGCTTAGCTATGGCTACACCTTC. The chain uses TRBV6-6 and TRBJ1-2; the match to TRBD1 covers 8 bases. CDR3 length: 15 amino acids. The V gene's germline CDR1 is MNHNY and CDR2 SVGAGI (reference sequence). Losses at the gene ends were 6 bases for V and 4 bases for J; bases not matched to a gene: 10.

In DNA form, the CDR3 reads TGTGCCAGCTCACCACCAGACAGGAACACTGAAGCTTTCTTT. This codes for CASSPPDRNTEAFF. The chain uses TRBV18 and TRBJ1-1; D possibly corresponds to TRBD1 (5 bases). The germline gives CDR1 KGHSH, CDR2 LQKENI. The ends were cut back, 0 bases at V and 1 base at J, with 6 bases in the middle. The CDR3 has 14 residues.

The V call is TRBV4-2, the J call TRBJ2-1, with a weak D call TRBD2 (5 bases). Germline V gene data show CDR1 as LGHNA and CDR2 as YNFKEQ. The CDR3 has 14 amino acids. V lost 0 bases, J lost 8 bases, and 11 bases lay in between. CDR3 loop: CASSQDFGDDEQFF. CDR3 sequence (DNA): TGTGCCAGCAGCCAAGACTTCGGGGATGATGAGCAGTTCTTC.

This clone was seen once. The chain links TRBV12-5 to TRBJ2-7, with 8 bases matching TRBD2. This CDR3 comprises 13 residues. Germline V lookup: CDR1 LGHNT, CDR2 FRNRAP. Trimming removed 2 bases from V and 7 bases from J; junction bases left unmatched: 4. The CDR3 DNA is TGTGCTAGTGGTTTGCTTACGGGGGGGGAGCAGTACTTC. It yields the protein CASGLLTGGEQYF.

This clone occurred once. The chain couples TRBV2 to TRBJ2-7; possibly TRBD1 for D (6 bases). The CDR3 length is 15 residues. Between the trimmed V and J ends, which lost 7 bases and 5 bases, there was a span of 21 bases. CDR1 and CDR2 (germline): SNHLY, FYNNEI. CDR3 residues: CASTPTRAGEHEQYF. The CDR3 bases are TGTGCCAGCACTCCCACCCGCGCAGGGGAGCACGAGCAGTACTTC. Based on the CDR3 plus reference TRBV2 and TRBJ2-7, the full variable domain is EPEVTQTPSHQVTQMGQEVILRCVPISNHLYFYWYRQILGQKVEFLVSFYNNEISEKSEIFDDQFSVERPDGSNFTLKIRSTKLEDSAMYFCASTPTRAGEHEQYFGPGTRLTVT.

J is TRBJ1-3 and V is TRBV9, with D maybe TRBD1 (5 bases). The CDR3 sequence is 20 residues long. CDR1 is SGDLS, CDR2 YYNGEE, per germline. V lost 0 bases and J lost 0, with 22 bases in between. This CDR3 is CASSVGLFAGSANSGNTIYF. CDR3 DNA: TGTGCCAGCAGCGTAGGGTTATTTGCAGGGTCGGCTAACTCTGGAAACACCATATATTTT.

The sample holds one count of this clone. The DNA of the CDR3 is TGTGCCAGCAGCCCCGGCACTACCACTGAAGCTTTCTTT. This translates into CASSPGTTTEAFF. The chain joins TRBV5-6 to TRBJ1-1; D unresolved. The length of the CDR3 is 13 residues. V lost 4 bases, J lost 4 bases, and 11 bases lay in between. Germline V gene data show CDR1 as SGHDT and CDR2 as YYEEEE.

This clone occurred many times. The chain joins TRBV23-1 to TRBJ2-7; 7 positions match TRBD1. TRBV23-1 is given ORF status, its function remaining uncertain. V trimming: 0 bases; J trimming: 1 base; junction bases outside the gene matches: 0. The CDR3 length is 14 residues. For the CDR3, the DNA is TGCGCCAGCAGTCAATCGACAGGGTCCTACGAGCAGTACTTC. Its protein is CASSQSTGSYEQYF.

V and J are TRBV4-1 and TRBJ1-4, with D hard to call. Trimming took off 4 bases at V and 6 bases at J, with 15 bases between the two ends. This CDR3 has 15 residues. Looked up from germline, CDR1 is MGHRA and CDR2 is YSYEKL. The CDR3, as DNA: TGCGCCAGCAGCCGGACTTCAAATTGGGATGAAAAACTGTTTTTT. Residues: CASSRTSNWDEKLFF.

This clone was counted between two and nine times. The gene calls are TRBV5-6 and TRBJ2-3, with D possibly being TRBD2 (5 bases). Germline V gene data show CDR1 as SGHDT and CDR2 as YYEEEE. Trimming left V 4 bases short and J 2 bases short, with 11 bases between. CDR3 length: 14 amino acids. The CDR3 coding sequence is TGTGCCAGCAGCCGTGAGAGGGTCACAGATACGCAGTATTTT. Its translation is CASSRERVTDTQYF.

The rearrangement joins TRBV12-3 or TRBV12-4 to TRBJ2-3, with D maybe TRBD2 (5 bases). CDR3 size: 13 residues. V was clipped by 7 bases and J by 5 bases, with 13 bases between them. CDR3 nucleotides: TGTGCCAGCAACGTCTTAGAGGGAGATACGCAGTATTTT. Translation: CASNVLEGDTQYF.

The CDR3: CASSPQSGGVNQPQHF. The CDR3 nucleotides read TGTGCCAGCTCACCACAATCCGGGGGGGTCAATCAGCCCCAGCATTTT. The rearrangement links TRBV18 to TRBJ1-5; D is perhaps TRBD1 (5 bases). CDR1 is KGHSH and CDR2 is LQKENI in the germline V gene. V shed 1 base and J shed 3 bases, with 13 bases lying between them. CDR3 length: 16 residues.